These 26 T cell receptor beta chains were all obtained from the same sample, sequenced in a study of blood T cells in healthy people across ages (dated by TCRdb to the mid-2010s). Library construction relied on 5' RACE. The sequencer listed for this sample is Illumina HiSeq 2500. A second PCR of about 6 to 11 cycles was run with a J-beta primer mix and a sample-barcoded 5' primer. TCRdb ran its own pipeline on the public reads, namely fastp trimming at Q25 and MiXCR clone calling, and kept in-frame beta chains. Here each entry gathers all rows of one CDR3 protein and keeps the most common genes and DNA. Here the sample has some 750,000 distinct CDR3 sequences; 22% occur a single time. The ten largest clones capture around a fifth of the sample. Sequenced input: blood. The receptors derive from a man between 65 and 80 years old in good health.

Written as DNA, the CDR3 is TGTGCCAGCAGTTTAGAGGGACTCCCAGTGGGGGAGCTGTTTTTT. Translating it yields CASSLEGLPVGELFF. This sequence joins TRBV27 and TRBJ2-2; possibly TRBD2 for D (6 bases). The CDR3 totals 15 residues. The germline gives CDR1 MNHEY, CDR2 SMNVEV (reference sequence). V was cut by 2 bases and J by 8 bases, with 15 bases left in between.

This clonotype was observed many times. In nucleotides, the CDR3 is TGTGCCAGCAGTCCCCTCCAGGGCCTTAGCAATCAGCCCCAGCATTTT. Translation gives CASSPLQGLSNQPQHF. This chain connects TRBV27 to TRBJ1-5; weak D call: TRBD1 (5 bases). Germline assignment: CDR1 MNHEY and CDR2 SMNVEV (reference sequence). This CDR3 contains 16 residues. V was pared by 5 bases and J by 0 bases, with 14 bases between.

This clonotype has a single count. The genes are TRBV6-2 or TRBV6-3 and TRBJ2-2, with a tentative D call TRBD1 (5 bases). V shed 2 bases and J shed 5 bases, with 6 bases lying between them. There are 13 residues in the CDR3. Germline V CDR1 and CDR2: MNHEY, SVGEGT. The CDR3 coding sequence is TGTGCCAGCAGTTACCGGACAACCGGGGAGCTGTTTTTT. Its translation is CASSYRTTGELFF.

CDR3 sequence: CASMSSGYLYEQYF. The CDR3 coding sequence is TGTGCCAGCATGTCTAGCGGGTACCTCTACGAGCAGTACTTC. The gene calls are TRBV6-1 and TRBJ2-7, with 8 nucleotides matching TRBD2. The V gene end was trimmed by 7 bases and the J gene end by 3 bases; junction bases not matched to a gene: 8. This CDR3 has 14 residues. The germline V gene encodes CDR1 MNHNS and CDR2 SASEGT.

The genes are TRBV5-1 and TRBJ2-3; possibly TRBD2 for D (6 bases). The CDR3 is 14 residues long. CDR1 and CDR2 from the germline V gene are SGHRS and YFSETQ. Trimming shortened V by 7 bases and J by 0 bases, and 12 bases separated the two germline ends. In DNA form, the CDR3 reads TGCGCCAGCTGTGGGGGACTGAGCACAGATACGCAGTATTTT. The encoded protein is CASCGGLSTDTQYF. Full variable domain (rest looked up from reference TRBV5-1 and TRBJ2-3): KAGVTQTPRYLIKTRGQQVTLSCSPISGHRSVSWYQQTPGQGLQFLFEYFSETQRNKGNFPGRFSGRQFSNSRSEMNVSTLELGDSALYLCASCGGLSTDTQYFGPGTRLTVL.

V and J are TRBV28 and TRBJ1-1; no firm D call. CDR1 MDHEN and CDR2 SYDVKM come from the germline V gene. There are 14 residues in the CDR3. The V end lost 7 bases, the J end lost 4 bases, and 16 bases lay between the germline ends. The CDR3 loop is CASTAPSDSTEAFF. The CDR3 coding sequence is TGTGCCAGCACGGCCCCTTCGGATAGCACTGAAGCTTTCTTT.

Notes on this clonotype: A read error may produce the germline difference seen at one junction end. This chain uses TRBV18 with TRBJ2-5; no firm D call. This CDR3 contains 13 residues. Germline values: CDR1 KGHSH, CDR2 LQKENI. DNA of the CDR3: TGTGCCAACTCACCACAGTCGGGTGAGACCCAGTACTTC. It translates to CANSPQSGETQYF. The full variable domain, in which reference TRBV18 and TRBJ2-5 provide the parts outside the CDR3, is NAGVMQNPRHLVRRRGQEARLRCSPMKGHSHVYWYRQLPEEGLKFMVYLQKENIIDESGMPKERFSAEFPKEGPSILRIQQVVRGDSAAYFCANSPQSGETQYFGPGTRLLVL.

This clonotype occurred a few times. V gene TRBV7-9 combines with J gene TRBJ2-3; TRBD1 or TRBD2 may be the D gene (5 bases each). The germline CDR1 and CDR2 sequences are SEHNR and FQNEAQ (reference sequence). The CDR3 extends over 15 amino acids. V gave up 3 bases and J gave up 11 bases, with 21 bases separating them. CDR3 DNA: TGTGCCAGCAGCTTTCTGGCTACTTCCGGGGCCAGGCAGTATTTT. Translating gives CASSFLATSGARQYF.

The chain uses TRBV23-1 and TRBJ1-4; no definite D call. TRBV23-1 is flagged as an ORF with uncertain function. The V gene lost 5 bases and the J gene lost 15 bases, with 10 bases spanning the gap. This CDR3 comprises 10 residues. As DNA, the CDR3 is TGCGCCAGCAGTGGACGTGTAGTGTTTTTT. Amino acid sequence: CASSGRVVFF.

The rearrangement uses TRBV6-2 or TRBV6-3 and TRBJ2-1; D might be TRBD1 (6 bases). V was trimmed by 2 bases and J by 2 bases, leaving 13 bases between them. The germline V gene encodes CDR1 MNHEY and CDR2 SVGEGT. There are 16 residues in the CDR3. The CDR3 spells CASSYPRQDTYNEQFF. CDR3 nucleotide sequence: TGTGCCAGCAGTTACCCCAGACAGGACACCTACAATGAGCAGTTCTTC.

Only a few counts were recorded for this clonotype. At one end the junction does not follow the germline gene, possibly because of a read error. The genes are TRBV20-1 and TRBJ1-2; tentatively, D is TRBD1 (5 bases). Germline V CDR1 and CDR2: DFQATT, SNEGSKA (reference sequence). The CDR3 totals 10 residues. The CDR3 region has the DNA TGCAGTGCTAGACAGGGTTTGAGTCCCTTC. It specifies CSARQGLSPF.

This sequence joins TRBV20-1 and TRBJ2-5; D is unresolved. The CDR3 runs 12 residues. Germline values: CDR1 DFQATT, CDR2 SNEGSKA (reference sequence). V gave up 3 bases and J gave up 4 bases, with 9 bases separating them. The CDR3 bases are TGCAGTGCTAGGGTTCCAGGAGAGACCCAGTACTTC. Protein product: CSARVPGETQYF.

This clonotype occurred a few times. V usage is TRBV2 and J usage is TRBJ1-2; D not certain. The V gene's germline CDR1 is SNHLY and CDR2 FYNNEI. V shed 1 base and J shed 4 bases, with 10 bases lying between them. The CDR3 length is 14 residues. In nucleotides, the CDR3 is TGTGCCAGCAGTGAAGACAGTCGAGTCTATGGCTACACCTTC. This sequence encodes CASSEDSRVYGYTF.

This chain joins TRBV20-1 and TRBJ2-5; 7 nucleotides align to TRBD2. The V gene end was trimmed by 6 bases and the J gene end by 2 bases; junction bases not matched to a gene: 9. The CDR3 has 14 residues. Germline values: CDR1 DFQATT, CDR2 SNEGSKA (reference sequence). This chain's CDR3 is CSAERDGNQETQYF. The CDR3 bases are TGCAGTGCCGAGCGGGACGGGAATCAAGAGACCCAGTACTTC.

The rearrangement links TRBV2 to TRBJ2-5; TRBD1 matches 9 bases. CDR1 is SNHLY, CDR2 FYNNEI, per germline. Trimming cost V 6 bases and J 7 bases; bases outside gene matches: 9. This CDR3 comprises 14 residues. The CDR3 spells CASREQGARGTQYF. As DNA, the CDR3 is TGTGCCAGCAGAGAACAGGGGGCCAGGGGGACCCAGTACTTC.

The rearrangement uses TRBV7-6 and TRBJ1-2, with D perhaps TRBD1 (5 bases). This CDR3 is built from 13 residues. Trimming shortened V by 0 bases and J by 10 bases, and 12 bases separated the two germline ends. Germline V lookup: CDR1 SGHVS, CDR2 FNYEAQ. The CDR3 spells CASSLAGDGVYTF. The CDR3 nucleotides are TGTGCCAGCAGCTTAGCCGGGGACGGAGTCTACACCTTC.

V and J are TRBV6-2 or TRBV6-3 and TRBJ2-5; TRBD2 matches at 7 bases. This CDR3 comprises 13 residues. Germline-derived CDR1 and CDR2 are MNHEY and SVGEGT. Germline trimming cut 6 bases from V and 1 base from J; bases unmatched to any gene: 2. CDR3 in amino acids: CASRRGTQETQYF. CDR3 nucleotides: TGTGCCAGCAGGCGGGGGACCCAAGAGACCCAGTACTTC.

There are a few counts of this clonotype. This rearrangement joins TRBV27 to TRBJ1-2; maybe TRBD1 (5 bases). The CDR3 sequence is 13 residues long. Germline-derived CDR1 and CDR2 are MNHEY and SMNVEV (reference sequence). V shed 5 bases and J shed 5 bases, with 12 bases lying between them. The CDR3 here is CASSPREGYGYTF. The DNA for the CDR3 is TGTGCCAGCAGTCCTCGGGAGGGGTATGGCTACACCTTC.

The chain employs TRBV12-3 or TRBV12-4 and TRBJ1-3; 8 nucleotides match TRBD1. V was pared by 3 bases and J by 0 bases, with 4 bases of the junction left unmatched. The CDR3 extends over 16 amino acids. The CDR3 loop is CASSLITGGSGNTIYF. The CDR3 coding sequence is TGTGCCAGCAGTTTGATCACAGGGGGCTCTGGAAACACCATATATTTT.

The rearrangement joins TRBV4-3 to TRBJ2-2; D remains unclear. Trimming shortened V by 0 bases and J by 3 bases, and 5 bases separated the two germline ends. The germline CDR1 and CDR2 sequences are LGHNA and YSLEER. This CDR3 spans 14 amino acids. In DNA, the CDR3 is TGCGCCAGCAGCCAAGAATCAGACACCGGGGAGCTGTTTTTT. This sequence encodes CASSQESDTGELFF.

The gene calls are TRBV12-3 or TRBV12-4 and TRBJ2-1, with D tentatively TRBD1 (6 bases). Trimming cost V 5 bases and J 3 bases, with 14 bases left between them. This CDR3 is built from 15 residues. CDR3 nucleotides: TGTGCCAGCAGTGCCCCGGGACACAACTACAATGAGCAGTTCTTC. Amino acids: CASSAPGHNYNEQFF.

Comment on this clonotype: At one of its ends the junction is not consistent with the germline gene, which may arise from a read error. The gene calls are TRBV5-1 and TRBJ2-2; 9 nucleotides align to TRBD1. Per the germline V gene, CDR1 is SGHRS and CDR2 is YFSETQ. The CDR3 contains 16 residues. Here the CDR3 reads CASSLAGQGRTGEPFF. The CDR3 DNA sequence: TGCGCCAGCAGCTTGGCAGGACAGGGGAGAACCGGGGAGCCGTTTTTT.

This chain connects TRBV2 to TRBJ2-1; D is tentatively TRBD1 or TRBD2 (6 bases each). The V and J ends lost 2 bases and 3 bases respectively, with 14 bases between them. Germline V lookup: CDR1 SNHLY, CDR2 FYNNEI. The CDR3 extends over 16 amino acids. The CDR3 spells CASSERTRGDYNEQFF. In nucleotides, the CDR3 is TGTGCCAGCAGTGAAAGAACAAGGGGGGACTACAATGAGCAGTTCTTC.

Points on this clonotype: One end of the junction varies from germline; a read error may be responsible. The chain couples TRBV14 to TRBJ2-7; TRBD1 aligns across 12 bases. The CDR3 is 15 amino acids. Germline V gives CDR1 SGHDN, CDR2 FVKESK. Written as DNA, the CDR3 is TGTGCCAGCAGTCGACCGGGACAGGGGGCAGGGGAGCGGTACTTC. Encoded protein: CASSRPGQGAGERYF. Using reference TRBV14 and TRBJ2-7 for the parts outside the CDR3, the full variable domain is EAGVTQFPSHSVIEKGQTVTLRCDPISGHDNLYWYRRVMGKEIKFLLHFVKESKQDESGMPNNRFLAERTGGTYSTLKVQPAELEDSGVYFCASSRPGQGAGERYFGPGTRLTVT.

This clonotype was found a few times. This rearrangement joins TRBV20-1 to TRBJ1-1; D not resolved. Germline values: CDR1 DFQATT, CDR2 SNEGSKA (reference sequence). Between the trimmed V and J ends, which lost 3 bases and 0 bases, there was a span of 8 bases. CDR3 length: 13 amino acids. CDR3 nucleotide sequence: TGCAGTGCTAGGCAGAGCTTGAACACTGAAGCTTTCTTT. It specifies CSARQSLNTEAFF.

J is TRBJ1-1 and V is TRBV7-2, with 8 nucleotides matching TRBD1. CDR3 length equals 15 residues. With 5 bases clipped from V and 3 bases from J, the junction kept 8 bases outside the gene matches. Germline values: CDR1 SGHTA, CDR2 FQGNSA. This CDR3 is CASSAAGGADTEAFF. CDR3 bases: TGTGCCAGCAGCGCCGCAGGGGGCGCGGACACTGAAGCTTTCTTT.